This T cell receptor (beta chain) was documented in a study of glioma-infiltrating T cells. Study results and limitations: Tissue and blood shared very few CDR3 sequences. Tissue-blood divergence was below expectation in non-neoplastic patients, above in gliomas.

With 6 bases removed from V and 0 bases from J, the gap between germline ends came to 15 bases. In germline, CDR1 is SEHNR, CDR2 FQNEAQ (reference sequence). CDR3 length: 16 amino acids. Amplification of TCR alpha and beta CDR3 regions from RNA used iRepertoire nested multiplex PCR. Input was roughly 100-450 ng of tissue mRNA or PBMC total RNA. MiXCR was run by TCRdb on the multiplex PCR reads, yielding one entry per CDR3 protein. The sample includes about 89,000 distinct CDR3 sequences, about 23% seen only once; the top ten take 6.7%. Notes on this clonotype: What it binds is not known.

The material sequenced was glioma tissue, nonneoplastic brain tissue, or PBMCs (not recorded which). The sequence derives from a human donor with low-grade glioma or glioblastoma, undergoing nonglioma brain surgery, or in good health (not recorded which). This chain joins TRBV7-9 and TRBJ1-3; D call uncertain. In DNA, the CDR3 is TGTGCCAGCAGTTTGCCCGGTAGGGCCTCTGGAAACACCATATATTTT. Residues: CASSLPGRASGNTIYF.